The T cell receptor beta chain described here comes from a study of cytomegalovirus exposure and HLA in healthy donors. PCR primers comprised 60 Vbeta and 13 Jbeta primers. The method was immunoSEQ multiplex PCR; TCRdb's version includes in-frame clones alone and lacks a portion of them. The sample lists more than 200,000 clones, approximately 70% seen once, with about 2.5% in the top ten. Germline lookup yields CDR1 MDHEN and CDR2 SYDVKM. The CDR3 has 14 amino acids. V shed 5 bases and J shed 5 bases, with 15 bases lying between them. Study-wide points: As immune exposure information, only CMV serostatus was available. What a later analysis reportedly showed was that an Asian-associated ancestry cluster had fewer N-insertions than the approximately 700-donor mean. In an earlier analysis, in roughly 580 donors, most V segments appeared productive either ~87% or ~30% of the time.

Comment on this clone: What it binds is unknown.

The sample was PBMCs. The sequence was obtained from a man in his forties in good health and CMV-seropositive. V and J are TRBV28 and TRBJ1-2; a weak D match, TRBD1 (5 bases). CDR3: CASSPRLGGYGYTF. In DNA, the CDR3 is TGTGCCAGCAGTCCTAGATTGGGGGGATATGGCTACACCTTC.